This is a list of T cell receptor beta chains from one sample in a study of Graves' ophthalmopathy and Graves' hyperthyroidism. One entry per CDR3 protein results from TCRdb running MiXCR on the multiplex PCR reads. Of 150,000 to 200,000 distinct CDR3 sequences listed, approximately 40% are singletons. Sequences were obtained from peripheral blood. All receptors come from a man aged 25-45 years with Graves' ophthalmopathy. Both conserved end residues are part of each CDR3. The D gene is left open where the match is weak. Only part of the rows carry a size: once, few, many, or a class if the clone is expanded.

v_gene: TRBV11-3
abundance: many
d_gene: .
len: 13
j_gene: TRBJ2-2
CDR3nt: TGTGCCAGCAGCTTAGATCCTACCGGGGAGCTGTTTTTT
CDR3aa: CASSLDPTGELFF

v_gene: TRBV7-2
abundance: many
d_gene: .
len: 13
j_gene: TRBJ1-2
CDR3nt: TGTGCCAGCAGCCCGGGGGCGAGATATGGCTACACCTTC
CDR3aa: CASSPGARYGYTF

v_gene: TRBV12-3/TRBV12-4
abundance: .
d_gene: TRBD2
len: 16
j_gene: TRBJ2-5
CDR3nt: TGTGCCAGCAGTTCTCGAGCGGGAGGGCCGAGAGAGACCCAGTACTTC
CDR3aa: CASSSRAGGPRETQYF

v_gene: TRBV6-2/TRBV6-3
abundance: .
d_gene: TRBD1
len: 18
j_gene: TRBJ2-2
CDR3nt: TGTGCCAGCAGTTACCTGTCCGGGACAGGGGCGAACACCGGGGAGCTGTTTTTT
CDR3aa: CASSYLSGTGANTGELFF

v_gene: TRBV27
abundance: many
d_gene: TRBD2
len: 18
j_gene: TRBJ2-2
CDR3nt: TGTGCCAGCAGTTTATATACTAGCGGGAGGGCGAACACCGGGGAGCTGTTTTTT
CDR3aa: CASSLYTSGRANTGELFF

v_gene: TRBV2
abundance: .
d_gene: TRBD2
len: 15
j_gene: TRBJ2-5
CDR3nt: TGTGCCAGCAGTCTGGAGCGGGGTTCGTCTGAGACCCAGTACTTC
CDR3aa: CASSLERGSSETQYF

v_gene: TRBV19
abundance: many
d_gene: TRBD1
len: 15
j_gene: TRBJ2-5
CDR3nt: TGTGCCAGTAGTCCCTGGGGACAGGACCAAGAGACCCAGTACTTC
CDR3aa: CASSPWGQDQETQYF

v_gene: TRBV6-5
abundance: .
d_gene: TRBD2
len: 16
j_gene: TRBJ2-7
CDR3nt: TGTGCCAGCAGTTACGCCCGTAGCGGGAGGGTGGGAGAGCAGTACTTC
CDR3aa: CASSYARSGRVGEQYF

v_gene: TRBV7-6
abundance: .
d_gene: TRBD1
len: 14
j_gene: TRBJ1-2
CDR3nt: TGTGCCAGCAGCAGCGGACAGGGAGGACATGGCTACACCTTC
CDR3aa: CASSSGQGGHGYTF

v_gene: TRBV12-3/TRBV12-4
abundance: .
d_gene: TRBD2
len: 15
j_gene: TRBJ2-5
CDR3nt: TGTGCCAGCACCTGGGGTAATAGCGGGAGTGAGACCCAGTACTTC
CDR3aa: CASTWGNSGSETQYF

v_gene: TRBV28
abundance: few
d_gene: .
len: 16
j_gene: TRBJ1-2
CDR3nt: TGTGCCAGCAGTTCACCGGGACTACCTACCAACTATGGCTACACCTTC
CDR3aa: CASSSPGLPTNYGYTF

v_gene: TRBV28
abundance: .
d_gene: TRBD1
len: 13
j_gene: TRBJ1-5
CDR3nt: TGTGCCAGCAGCTCGGACAGGATCCAGCCCCAGCATTTT
CDR3aa: CASSSDRIQPQHF

v_gene: TRBV12-3/TRBV12-4
abundance: few
d_gene: .
len: 15
j_gene: TRBJ1-2
CDR3nt: TGTGCCAGCAGTTTAGGGGGCGAAGGGAACTATGGCTACACCTTC
CDR3aa: CASSLGGEGNYGYTF

v_gene: TRBV7-2
abundance: .
d_gene: .
len: 13
j_gene: TRBJ1-5
CDR3nt: TGTGCCAGCAGCTTAGCCCCCGATCAGCCCCAGCATTTT
CDR3aa: CASSLAPDQPQHF

v_gene: TRBV12-3/TRBV12-4
abundance: many
d_gene: TRBD1
len: 14
j_gene: TRBJ2-2
CDR3nt: TGTGCCAGCGGGTTACAGGGGGCGAACGGGGAGCTGTTTTTT
CDR3aa: CASGLQGANGELFF

v_gene: TRBV6-5
abundance: many
d_gene: TRBD1
len: 13
j_gene: TRBJ2-5
CDR3nt: TGTGCCAGCAGTTATACAGGGGGGAAGACCCAGTACTTC
CDR3aa: CASSYTGGKTQYF

v_gene: TRBV6-1
abundance: .
d_gene: .
len: 12
j_gene: TRBJ2-7
CDR3nt: TGTGCCAGCACGGGACACCGATGGGAGCAGTACTTC
CDR3aa: CASTGHRWEQYF

v_gene: TRBV10-2
abundance: .
d_gene: .
len: 14
j_gene: TRBJ2-7
CDR3nt: TGCGCCAGCATGGTTCCGACTGTACCCTACGAGCAGTACTTC
CDR3aa: CASMVPTVPYEQYF

v_gene: TRBV6-1
abundance: once
d_gene: TRBD2
len: 14
j_gene: TRBJ2-7
CDR3nt: TGTGCCAGCGGCCTTAGCGGGAGACGGGGTGAGCAGTACTTC
CDR3aa: CASGLSGRRGEQYF

v_gene: TRBV6-1
abundance: many
d_gene: .
len: 14
j_gene: TRBJ1-1
CDR3nt: TGTGCCAGCAGTGAATTTCAGGGACCCTCTGAAGCTTTCTTT
CDR3aa: CASSEFQGPSEAFF

v_gene: TRBV12-3/TRBV12-4
abundance: .
d_gene: .
len: 12
j_gene: TRBJ1-1
CDR3nt: TGTGCCAGCAGTCGATGGCGGACTGAAGCTTTCTTT
CDR3aa: CASSRWRTEAFF

v_gene: TRBV28
abundance: .
d_gene: .
len: 11
j_gene: TRBJ1-1
CDR3nt: TGTGCCGTCGCGGAGAACACTGAAGCTTTCTTT
CDR3aa: CAVAENTEAFF

v_gene: TRBV5-1
abundance: many
d_gene: .
len: 15
j_gene: TRBJ2-5
CDR3nt: TGCGCCAGCAGCCCCGAACACAGGGACCAAGAGACCCAGTACTTC
CDR3aa: CASSPEHRDQETQYF

v_gene: TRBV28
abundance: .
d_gene: .
len: 14
j_gene: TRBJ2-2
CDR3nt: TGTGCCAGCTGCTCAAGTGCGAACACCGGGGAGCTGTTTTTT
CDR3aa: CASCSSANTGELFF

v_gene: TRBV6-1
abundance: .
d_gene: TRBD2
len: 16
j_gene: TRBJ2-7
CDR3nt: TGTGCCAGCAGCCGGGCCGGACTAGCGGGAGTTAACGAGCAGTACTTC
CDR3aa: CASSRAGLAGVNEQYF

v_gene: TRBV12-3/TRBV12-4
abundance: many
d_gene: .
len: 14
j_gene: TRBJ2-7
CDR3nt: TGTGCCAGCAGTTTAGTTCAGTGGAGTGACGAGCAGTACTTC
CDR3aa: CASSLVQWSDEQYF

v_gene: TRBV28
abundance: .
d_gene: .
len: 16
j_gene: TRBJ2-5
CDR3nt: TGTGCCAGCAGTTCTCGACCGGTTGGGTCGCGGGAGACCCAGTACTTC
CDR3aa: CASSSRPVGSRETQYF

v_gene: TRBV20-1
abundance: many
d_gene: TRBD2
len: 17
j_gene: TRBJ2-5
CDR3nt: TGCAGTGCTTCGTATTCTAGCGGGAGGGTCGAACAAGAGACCCAGTACTTC
CDR3aa: CSASYSSGRVEQETQYF

v_gene: TRBV6-5
abundance: many
d_gene: .
len: 12
j_gene: TRBJ1-2
CDR3nt: TGTGCCAGCAGTTACTTAGGGTATGGCTACACCTTC
CDR3aa: CASSYLGYGYTF

v_gene: TRBV7-9
abundance: .
d_gene: .
len: 13
j_gene: TRBJ2-5
CDR3nt: TGTGCCAGCAGCTTAGCAGGCTGGGAGACCCAGTACTTC
CDR3aa: CASSLAGWETQYF

v_gene: TRBV7-9
abundance: .
d_gene: .
len: 15
j_gene: TRBJ1-2
CDR3nt: TGTGCCAGCAGTACCGGGACGGAGAATAACTATGGCTACACCTTC
CDR3aa: CASSTGTENNYGYTF

v_gene: TRBV7-2
abundance: .
d_gene: .
len: 15
j_gene: TRBJ2-7
CDR3nt: TGTGCCAGCGCACCAAACGGGGTTGGGAGAGACGAGCAGTACTTC
CDR3aa: CASAPNGVGRDEQYF

v_gene: TRBV28
abundance: many
d_gene: .
len: 13
j_gene: TRBJ1-2
CDR3nt: TGTGCCAGTCAATGGACAGCGATTGATGGCTACACCTTC
CDR3aa: CASQWTAIDGYTF

v_gene: TRBV19
abundance: many
d_gene: .
len: 16
j_gene: TRBJ1-5
CDR3nt: TGTGCCAGTAGTGTCTCAGGGACGGATCCATATCAGCCCCAGCATTTT
CDR3aa: CASSVSGTDPYQPQHF

v_gene: TRBV27
abundance: once
d_gene: .
len: 14
j_gene: TRBJ2-2
CDR3nt: TGTGCCAGCAGTTCCGACAGAAACACCGGGGAGCTGTTTTTT
CDR3aa: CASSSDRNTGELFF

v_gene: TRBV6-2/TRBV6-3
abundance: once
d_gene: .
len: 15
j_gene: TRBJ2-7
CDR3nt: TGTGCCAGCGGACCCCGGGGGAGACTCCGCTACGAGCAGTACTTC
CDR3aa: CASGPRGRLRYEQYF

v_gene: TRBV29-1
abundance: many
d_gene: TRBD2
len: 17
j_gene: TRBJ2-7
CDR3nt: TGCAGCGTTGTTGGAATAGCGGGAGGTCGGGTGACCTACGAGCAGTACTTC
CDR3aa: CSVVGIAGGRVTYEQYF

v_gene: TRBV5-1
abundance: many
d_gene: .
len: 13
j_gene: TRBJ1-1
CDR3nt: TGCGCCAGCAGCTTGGATCGCAGAGTAGAAGCTTTCTTT
CDR3aa: CASSLDRRVEAFF